Sequencing of this T cell receptor (beta chain) was carried out in a study of control samples from healthy donors and cancer patients. Some clones are missing from TCRdb's copy, which holds only in-frame ones; the method was immunoSEQ multiplex PCR. The repertoire has around 85,000 clones, 85% to 95% of them found once; the top ten carry 4.5% to 5.5%. The germline CDR1 and CDR2 sequences are MRHNA and SNTAGT. The ends were cut back, 10 bases at V and 0 bases at J, with 13 bases in the middle. This CDR3 is built from 14 residues. The chain has TRBV6-4 and TRBJ2-1; no firm D call. The receptor was derived from a woman aged 18-29 years in good health. The source material was blood. The CDR3 region is CATPPEDSYNEQFF. In DNA form, the CDR3 reads TGTGCCACCCCTCCAGAGGACTCCTACAATGAGCAGTTCTTC.